Listed below are T cell receptor beta chains from one sample, sequenced in a study of shared clonotypes between healthy human individuals. Produced via immunoSEQ multiplex PCR; TCRdb's table is partial and in-frame only. The sample carries millions of clones, approximately 94% recorded once. Sample: naive CD8+ T cells sorted from blood. These receptors came from a man aged 18-30 years in good health. Both conserved end residues are part of each CDR3. D genes are given only for firm matches. Some rows have no size entry. The others give once, few or many, or a class for an expanded clone.

CDR3 DNA,CDR3 protein,D gene,J gene,V gene,clone size
TGTGCCAGCAGTTTACGGGGCGGGGGTCTCGCAGATACGCAGTATTTT,CASSLRGGGLADTQYF,TRBD2,TRBJ2-3,TRBV28,.
TGTGCCAGCAGTTTGGTCAGGGGGGGCTACGAGCAGTACTTC,CASSLVRGGYEQYF,.,TRBJ2-7,TRBV27,once
TGTGCCAGCACCCCCCCCCGAGCTAGCGCGGCCTACGAGCAGTACTTC,CASTPPRASAAYEQYF,.,TRBJ2-7,TRBV2,.
TGTGCCAGCAGCTTGGAGGGGACTCCCTACGAGCAGTACTTC,CASSLEGTPYEQYF,.,TRBJ2-7,TRBV11-2,.
TGTGCCAGCAGCCCCGTTGGGACTAGCTTAAATGAGCAGTTCTTC,CASSPVGTSLNEQFF,TRBD2,TRBJ2-1,TRBV7-9,.
TGTGCCAGCAGTGAATTTGAGGGGTACTATGGCTACACCTTC,CASSEFEGYYGYTF,.,TRBJ1-2,TRBV25-1,.
TGTGCCAGCAGTTACGGGGGAAGCTCCTACAATGAGCAGTTCTTC,CASSYGGSSYNEQFF,.,TRBJ2-1,TRBV6-5,few
TGTGCCAGCAGCTTGGAAAGCTTGGTGGAAGCTTTCTTT,CASSLESLVEAFF,.,TRBJ1-1,TRBV5-4,.
TGTGCCAGTAGTCCGTGGACAGGGCTGCAGACCCAGTACTTC,CASSPWTGLQTQYF,TRBD1,TRBJ2-5,TRBV19,.
TGTGCCAGCCGAGAGATAGGGCCACCTGAAGCTTTCTTT,CASREIGPPEAFF,.,TRBJ1-1,TRBV6-1,.
TGTGCCAGCAGTTACTCGGGGACGGCCGGTGAGTGGCCCCAGCATTTT,CASSYSGTAGEWPQHF,.,TRBJ1-5,TRBV6-5,.
TGTGCCAGCAGCCCCGGGCCATGGTACCAAGAGACCCAGTACTTC,CASSPGPWYQETQYF,.,TRBJ2-5,TRBV5-4,.
TGTGCCAGCAGCAAAGGACAGGTTCCCTACGAGCAGTACTTC,CASSKGQVPYEQYF,TRBD1,TRBJ2-7,TRBV7-9,.
TGTGCCAGCAGTGAAGCTGGGGCCAGTAGCTTGAACACTGAAGCTTTCTTT,CASSEAGASSLNTEAFF,.,TRBJ1-1,TRBV6-1,.
TGTGCCAGCAGTGAAACCGGGGAGGGGGCCCACGAGCAGTACTTC,CASSETGEGAHEQYF,.,TRBJ2-7,TRBV2,.
TGTGCCAGCAGTTACGCGACAGACCCTAATGAAAAACTGTTTTTT,CASSYATDPNEKLFF,.,TRBJ1-4,TRBV6-6,.
TGTGCCAGCAGTTCCCTAAAAAGGGAGCTGTTTTTT,CASSSLKRELFF,.,TRBJ2-2,TRBV27,.
TGTGCCAGCAGTGGGGGGGATGGCTACACCTTC,CASSGGDGYTF,.,TRBJ1-2,TRBV6-5,.
TGCGCCAGCAGCCCAGGACAGGCCGTCACTGAAGCTTTCTTT,CASSPGQAVTEAFF,TRBD1,TRBJ1-1,TRBV4-1,.
TGTGCCAGCAGCGCGATTCGACTAGGGCGGTTCTTC,CASSAIRLGRFF,.,TRBJ2-1,TRBV21-1,once
TGTGCCTGGACCCGGACAGGCTATGGCTACACCTTC,CAWTRTGYGYTF,TRBD1,TRBJ1-2,TRBV30,few
TGCGCCAGCAGTGATGGCAGGGCCTACGAGCAGTACTTC,CASSDGRAYEQYF,.,TRBJ2-7,TRBV10-2,.
TGCGCCAGCAGCCAAGCAGGGGATGAGGCTTTCTTT,CASSQAGDEAFF,.,TRBJ1-1,TRBV4-3,.
TGTGCCAGCAGCTTAGTAGCGGTGAGCACAGATACGCAGTATTTT,CASSLVAVSTDTQYF,.,TRBJ2-3,TRBV11-2,.
TGTGCCAGCAGCCTCGGACAAGGGTGGCAAGAGACCCAGTACTTC,CASSLGQGWQETQYF,.,TRBJ2-5,TRBV7-2,.
TGCGCCAGCAGCTTCCTCGGGACAGACCTATATGGCTACACCTTC,CASSFLGTDLYGYTF,TRBD1,TRBJ1-2,TRBV5-1,.
TGCGCCAGCAGCCAAGAGACACAGGTCTCCTACGAGCAGTACTTC,CASSQETQVSYEQYF,.,TRBJ2-7,TRBV4-1,.
TGTGCCAGCAGGCGGGACTCTGCTTCCTACGAGCAGTACTTC,CASRRDSASYEQYF,.,TRBJ2-7,TRBV27,.
TGTGCCAGCAGCTTAGCATCCAGGAGCAATTCACCCCTCCACTTT,CASSLASRSNSPLHF,.,TRBJ1-6,TRBV11-2,.
TGCGCCAGCAGCTCCGCTTGGGGGGCCGCCGAAGCTTTCTTT,CASSSAWGAAEAFF,.,TRBJ1-1,TRBV5-1,.
TGCGCCAGCAGCCCCGGGGACAGGAAAGCTTTCTTT,CASSPGDRKAFF,TRBD1,TRBJ1-1,TRBV4-3,.
TGTGCCAGCTCACCACCTCCGGGTTCAGGGGCCAACGTCCTGACTTTC,CASSPPPGSGANVLTF,.,TRBJ2-6,TRBV18,once
TGTGCCAGCAGTTCAACCATACAGGGGAACGAGCAGTACTTC,CASSSTIQGNEQYF,TRBD1,TRBJ2-7,TRBV27,.
TGTGCCAGCAGCCAGCCTCGGGGGAGGGGCACAGATACGCAGTATTTT,CASSQPRGRGTDTQYF,TRBD2,TRBJ2-3,TRBV7-9,.
TGTGCTAGCAGCTCCGCATCGGGAGGTGACCAGTTCTTC,CASSSASGGDQFF,TRBD2,TRBJ2-1,TRBV7-7,.
TGTGCCAGCAGTCTCATGGACAGGGAGGATGAAAAACTGTTTTTT,CASSLMDREDEKLFF,TRBD1,TRBJ1-4,TRBV6-5,.
TGCGCCAGCAGCCAAGTATTTGCAGTGAGCTCCTACAATGAGCAGTTCTTC,CASSQVFAVSSYNEQFF,.,TRBJ2-1,TRBV4-1,.
TGTGCCAGCAGCGTAGCTAGCGGGGACACTAGCACAGATACGCAGTATTTT,CASSVASGDTSTDTQYF,TRBD2,TRBJ2-3,TRBV9,.
TGTGCCAGCAGCACCCGACTAGACGAGGATGAGCAGTTCTTC,CASSTRLDEDEQFF,.,TRBJ2-1,TRBV13,.
TGTGCCATATTGGCAGGAGTGGGGACTGAAGCTTTCTTT,CAILAGVGTEAFF,.,TRBJ1-1,TRBV28,.
TGCGCCAGCAGCGGCGGGGGGACTAGCACAGATACGCAGTATTTT,CASSGGGTSTDTQYF,TRBD2,TRBJ2-3,TRBV5-1,few
TGTGCCAGCAGTGTCCGGGACAGGGGCTACGAGCAGTACTTC,CASSVRDRGYEQYF,TRBD1,TRBJ2-7,TRBV28,.
TGTGCCAGCAGTGAAGAGCCCACGATGGACGAGCAGTACTTC,CASSEEPTMDEQYF,.,TRBJ2-7,TRBV11-2,.
TGTGCCAGCAGCTTAACCCTGAGGAGGGGGGCTTTCTTT,CASSLTLRRGAFF,.,TRBJ1-1,TRBV7-3,.
TGTGCCAGCAGCGGGGTAAGCTTCTACGAGCAGTACTTC,CASSGVSFYEQYF,.,TRBJ2-7,TRBV9,.
TGTGCCAGCAAAACACAGGCCAATTCACCCCTCCACTTT,CASKTQANSPLHF,.,TRBJ1-6,TRBV6-5,.
TGTGCCAGCCGCAAGACTAGCGGTAATGAGCAGTTCTTC,CASRKTSGNEQFF,TRBD2,TRBJ2-1,TRBV2,.
TGTGCCAGCAGCCCGGGGACGGGTACTGAAGCTTTCTTT,CASSPGTGTEAFF,.,TRBJ1-1,TRBV5-4,.
TGTGCCAGCAGCTTGGGGCCAGGTCACTCTGGAAACACCATATATTTT,CASSLGPGHSGNTIYF,.,TRBJ1-3,TRBV7-9,.
TGTGCCAGCAGCCCTAACGACAGATGGGGGATTTCGAACACCGGGGAGCTGTTTTTT,CASSPNDRWGISNTGELFF,.,TRBJ2-2,TRBV13,.
TGTGCCAGCAGCTTACGGTCCCCAGGGGATCATGAGCAGTTCTTC,CASSLRSPGDHEQFF,.,TRBJ2-1,TRBV11-1,.
TGCGCCAGCAGCCAAGATAGGGGGACAGGGAGCTTTGGCTACACCTTC,CASSQDRGTGSFGYTF,TRBD1,TRBJ1-2,TRBV4-3,.